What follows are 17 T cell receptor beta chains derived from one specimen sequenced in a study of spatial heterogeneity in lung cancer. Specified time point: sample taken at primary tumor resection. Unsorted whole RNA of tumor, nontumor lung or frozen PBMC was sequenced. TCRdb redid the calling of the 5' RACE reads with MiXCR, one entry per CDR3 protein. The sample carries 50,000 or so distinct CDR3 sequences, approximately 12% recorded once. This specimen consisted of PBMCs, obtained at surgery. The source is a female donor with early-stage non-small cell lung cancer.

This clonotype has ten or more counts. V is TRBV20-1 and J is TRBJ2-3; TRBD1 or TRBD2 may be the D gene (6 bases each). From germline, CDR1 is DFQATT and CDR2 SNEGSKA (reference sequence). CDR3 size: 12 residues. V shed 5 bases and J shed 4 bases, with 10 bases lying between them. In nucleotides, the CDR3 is TGCAGTGCTGGGGGGCAGTCAGATACGCAGTATTTT. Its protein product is CSAGGQSDTQYF.

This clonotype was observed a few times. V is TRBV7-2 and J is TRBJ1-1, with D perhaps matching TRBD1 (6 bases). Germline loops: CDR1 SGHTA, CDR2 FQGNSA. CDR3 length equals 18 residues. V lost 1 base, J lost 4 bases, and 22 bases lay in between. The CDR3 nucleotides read TGTGCCAGCAGCTTAGTGTCTCTTCCGGGGGGCAGGAGCACTGAAGCTTTCTTT. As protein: CASSLVSLPGGRSTEAFF. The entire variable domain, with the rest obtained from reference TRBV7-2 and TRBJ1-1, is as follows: GAGVSQSPSNKVTEKGKDVELRCDPISGHTALYWYRQSLGQGLEFLIYFQGNSAPDKSGLPSDRFSAERTGGSVSTLTIQRTQQEDSAVYLCASSLVSLPGGRSTEAFFGQGTRLTVV.

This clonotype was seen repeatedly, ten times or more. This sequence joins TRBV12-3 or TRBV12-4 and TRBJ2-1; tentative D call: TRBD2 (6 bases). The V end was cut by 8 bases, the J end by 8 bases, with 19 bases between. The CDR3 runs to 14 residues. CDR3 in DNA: TGTGCCAGCGGTCAGAGCGGGCTGATTTATGAGCAGTTCTTC. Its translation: CASGQSGLIYEQFF.

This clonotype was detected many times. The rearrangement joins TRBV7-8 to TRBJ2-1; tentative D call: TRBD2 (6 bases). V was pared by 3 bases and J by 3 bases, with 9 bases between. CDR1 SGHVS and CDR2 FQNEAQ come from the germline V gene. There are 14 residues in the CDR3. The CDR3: CASSFTGVYNEQFF. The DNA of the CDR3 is TGTGCCAGCAGCTTCACGGGGGTCTACAATGAGCAGTTCTTC.

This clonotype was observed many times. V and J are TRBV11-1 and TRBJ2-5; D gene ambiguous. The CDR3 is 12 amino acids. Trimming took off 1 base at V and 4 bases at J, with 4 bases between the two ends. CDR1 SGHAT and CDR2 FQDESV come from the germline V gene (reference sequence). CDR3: CASSLEGETQYF. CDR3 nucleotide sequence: TGTGCCAGCAGCTTAGAAGGAGAGACCCAGTACTTC.

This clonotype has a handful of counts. The CDR3 region has the DNA TGTGCCAGCAGCCAAGTCCGGGGGGCAGTAGAATTCTTC. Translating it yields CASSQVRGAVEFF. This chain joins TRBV14 and TRBJ2-1; D possibly corresponds to TRBD2 (7 bases). The CDR3 extends over 13 amino acids. Germline-derived CDR1 and CDR2 are SGHDN and FVKESK. V lost 1 base, J lost 16 bases, and 17 bases lay in between.

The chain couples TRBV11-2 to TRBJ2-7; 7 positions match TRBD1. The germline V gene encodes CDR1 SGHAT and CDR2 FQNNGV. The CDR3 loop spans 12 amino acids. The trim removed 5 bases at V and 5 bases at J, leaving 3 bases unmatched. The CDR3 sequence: CASSTTGHEQYF. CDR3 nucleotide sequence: TGTGCCAGCAGCACGACAGGGCACGAGCAGTACTTC.

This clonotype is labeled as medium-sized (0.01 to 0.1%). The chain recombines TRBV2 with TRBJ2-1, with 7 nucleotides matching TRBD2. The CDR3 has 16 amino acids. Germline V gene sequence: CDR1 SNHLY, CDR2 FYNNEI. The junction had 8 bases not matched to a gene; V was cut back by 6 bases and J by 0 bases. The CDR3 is CASRSPSGNSYNEQFF. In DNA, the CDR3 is TGTGCCAGCAGGTCTCCTAGCGGAAACTCCTACAATGAGCAGTTCTTC.

The DNA for the CDR3 is TGTGCCAGCACCTCATTTCGGCTAGCGGGGGTGGATACGCAGTATTTT. This translates into CASTSFRLAGVDTQYF. The chain has TRBV5-6 and TRBJ2-3; 10 bases fit TRBD2. From germline, CDR1 is SGHDT and CDR2 YYEEEE. The V and J ends lost 6 bases and 6 bases, in that order; junction bases with no gene match: 13. The CDR3 consists of 16 residues.

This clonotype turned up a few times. The CDR3 DNA reads as TGTGCCAGCAGCCCGCGGACAGGGGGCAGAGCTAACTATGGCTACACCTTC. It encodes CASSPRTGGRANYGYTF. The chain employs TRBV11-2 and TRBJ1-2; 11 bases align to TRBD1. Germline CDR1 SGHAT, CDR2 FQNNGV. The CDR3 runs to 17 residues. The J segment lost 0 bases and the V segment lost 5 bases, leaving 8 bases of the junction unmatched.

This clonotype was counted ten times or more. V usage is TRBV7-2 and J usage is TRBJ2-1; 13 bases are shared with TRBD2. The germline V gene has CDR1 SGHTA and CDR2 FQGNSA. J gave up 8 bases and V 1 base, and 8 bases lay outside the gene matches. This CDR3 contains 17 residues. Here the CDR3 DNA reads TGTGCCAGCAGCTTAGGAAGGACTAGCGGGGGAGGCGATGAGCAGTTCTTC. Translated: CASSLGRTSGGGDEQFF.

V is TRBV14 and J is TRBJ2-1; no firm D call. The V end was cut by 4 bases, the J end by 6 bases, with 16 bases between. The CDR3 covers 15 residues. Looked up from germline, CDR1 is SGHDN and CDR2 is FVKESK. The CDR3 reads CASSPIRVVGNEQFF. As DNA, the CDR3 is TGTGCCAGCAGCCCGATCCGGGTCGTCGGCAATGAGCAGTTCTTC.

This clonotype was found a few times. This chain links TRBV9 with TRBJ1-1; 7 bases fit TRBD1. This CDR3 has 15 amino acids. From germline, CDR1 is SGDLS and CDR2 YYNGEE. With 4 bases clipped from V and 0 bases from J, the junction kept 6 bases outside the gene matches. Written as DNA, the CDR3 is TGTGCCAGCAGCATGGAACAGGGGATGAACACTGAAGCTTTCTTT. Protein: CASSMEQGMNTEAFF.

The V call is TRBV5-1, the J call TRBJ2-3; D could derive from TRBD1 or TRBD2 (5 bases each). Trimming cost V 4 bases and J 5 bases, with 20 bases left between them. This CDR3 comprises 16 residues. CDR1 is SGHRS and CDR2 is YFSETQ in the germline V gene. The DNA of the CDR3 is TGCGCCAGCAGCCTCCCCTCCGGGACCATAGTAGATACGCAGTATTTT. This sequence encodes CASSLPSGTIVDTQYF.

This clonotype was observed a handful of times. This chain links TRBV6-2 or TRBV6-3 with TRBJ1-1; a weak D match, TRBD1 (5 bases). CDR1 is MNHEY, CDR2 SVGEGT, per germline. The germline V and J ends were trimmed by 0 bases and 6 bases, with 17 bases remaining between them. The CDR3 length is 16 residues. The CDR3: CASSYSGLGELSEAFF. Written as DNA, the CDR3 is TGTGCCAGCAGTTACTCGGGTTTAGGGGAGTTATCTGAAGCTTTCTTT.

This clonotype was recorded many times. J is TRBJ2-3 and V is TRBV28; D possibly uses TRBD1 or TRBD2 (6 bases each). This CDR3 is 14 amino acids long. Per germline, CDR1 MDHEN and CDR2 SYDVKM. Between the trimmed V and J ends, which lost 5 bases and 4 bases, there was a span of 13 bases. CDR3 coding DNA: TGTGCCAGCAGTAGGGGGGCCATCCCAGATACGCAGTATTTT. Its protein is CASSRGAIPDTQYF.

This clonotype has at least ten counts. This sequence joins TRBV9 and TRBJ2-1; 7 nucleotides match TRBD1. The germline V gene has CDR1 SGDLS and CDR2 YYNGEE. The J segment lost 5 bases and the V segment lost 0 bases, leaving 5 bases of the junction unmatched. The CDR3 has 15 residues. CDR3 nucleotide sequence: TGTGCCAGCAGCGTAGATCTAGGGGGCCACAATGAGCAGTTCTTC. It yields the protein CASSVDLGGHNEQFF.